The 21 T cell receptor beta chains listed next were all sequenced from one sample in a study of spatial heterogeneity in lung cancer. Whole-study findings and limits: It was found that expanded intratumoral alpha and beta TCR counts tracked tumor mutation counts.

Their target antigens are unknown. This sample's time point: sample taken at primary tumor resection. TCRdb passed the 5' RACE reads through MiXCR, listing each CDR3 protein once. The sample holds 4,000 to 5,000 distinct CDR3 sequences, roughly 8.9% seen once. Sequences were derived from lung tumor tissue, sampled at surgery. These receptor sequences come from a female donor with early-stage non-small cell lung cancer.

This clonotype was counted only a few times. The chain is built from TRBV28 and TRBJ1-2; D perhaps matches TRBD1 (5 bases). V dropped 6 bases and J dropped 4 bases, with 21 bases sitting between them. The CDR3 length is 16 residues. Germline CDR1 reads MDHEN; CDR2 reads SYDVKM. CDR3 nucleotide sequence: TGTGCCAGCAGAAAGGTTGGGGCCAACTCGGGCTATGGCTACACCTTC. Its protein is CASRKVGANSGYGYTF.

At least ten counts were recorded for this clonotype. This rearrangement joins TRBV5-1 to TRBJ1-2; D remains unclear. The CDR3 has 13 amino acids. Per germline, CDR1 SGHRS and CDR2 YFSETQ. V lost 0 bases, J lost 2 bases, and 5 bases lay in between. In DNA, the CDR3 is TGCGCCAGCAGCTTGGAACCGAACTATGGCTACACCTTC. Encoded protein: CASSLEPNYGYTF.

The CDR3 DNA reads TGTGCCAGCACCGATAGCGGGGGGGCCGGGGATACGCAGTATTTT. Residues: CASTDSGGAGDTQYF. The genes are TRBV28 and TRBJ2-3; 11 bases align to TRBD2. V trimming: 7 bases; J trimming: 6 bases; junction bases outside the gene matches: 9. The CDR3 covers 15 residues. Germline CDR1 reads MDHEN; CDR2 reads SYDVKM. The full variable domain, in which reference TRBV28 and TRBJ2-3 provide the parts outside the CDR3, is DVKVTQSSRYLVKRTGEKVFLECVQDMDHENMFWYRQDPGLGLRLIYFSYDVKMKEKGDIPEGYSVSREKKERFSLILESASTNQTSMYLCASTDSGGAGDTQYFGPGTRLTVL.

In its sample, this clonotype ranks as medium-sized (0.01 to 0.1%). CDR3 loop: CASSTGPREYGYTF. DNA of the CDR3: TGCGCCAGCAGCACGGGACCTAGAGAGTATGGCTACACCTTC. The chain employs TRBV4-1 and TRBJ1-2, with a weak D call TRBD1 (5 bases). Germline CDR1 is MGHRA and CDR2 is YSYEKL. With 5 bases removed from V and 5 bases from J, the gap between germline ends came to 15 bases. This CDR3 comprises 14 residues.

CDR3 nucleotides: TGTGCCAGCGGTCTCCATGCACCGGGGGCCTCTTATTTT. Translation gives CASGLHAPGASYF. The rearrangement links TRBV2 to TRBJ2-3; either TRBD1 or TRBD2 may fit D (6 bases each). Per the germline V gene, CDR1 is SNHLY and CDR2 is FYNNEI. The CDR3 spans 13 residues. Trimming stripped 8 bases from V and 15 bases from J, with 24 bases between. The complete variable domain, with remaining parts taken from reference TRBV2 and TRBJ2-3, reads EPEVTQTPSHQVTQMGQEVILRCVPISNHLYFYWYRQILGQKVEFLVSFYNNEISEKSEIFDDQFSVERPDGSNFTLKIRSTKLEDSAMYFCASGLHAPGASYFGPGTRLTVL.

By sample share, this clonotype is medium-sized. This sequence joins TRBV23-1 and TRBJ1-5; D not resolved. TRBV23-1 is an ORF for which the function is uncertain. With 6 bases removed from V and 4 bases from J, the gap between germline ends came to 10 bases. The CDR3 spans 13 residues. DNA of the CDR3: TGCGCCAGCAGCAACGGCGGGAATCAGCCCCAGCATTTT. Translation gives CASSNGGNQPQHF.

The table lists this clonotype with a few counts. V usage is TRBV28 and J usage is TRBJ2-7; TRBD2 aligns across 7 bases. Trimming removed 7 bases from V and 0 bases from J; junction bases left unmatched: 12. CDR1 MDHEN and CDR2 SYDVKM come from the germline V gene. This CDR3 comprises 16 residues. In nucleotides, the CDR3 is TGTGCCAGCACCCCGGGGGAGGGGCGAGGCTCCTACGAGCAGTACTTC. This translates into CASTPGEGRGSYEQYF.

This clonotype has a handful of counts. The rearrangement links TRBV4-3 to TRBJ2-5; 9 bases are shared with TRBD1. Trimming removed 3 bases from V and 1 base from J; junction bases left unmatched: 3. The CDR3 spans 15 residues. The V gene's germline CDR1 is LGHNA and CDR2 YSLEER. CDR3 sequence reads: CASSQGTGFQETQYF. Here the CDR3 DNA reads TGCGCCAGCAGCCAGGGGACAGGGTTCCAAGAGACCCAGTACTTC.

In its sample, this clonotype ranks as medium-sized (0.01 to 0.1%). The rearrangement links TRBV7-3 to TRBJ2-1; TRBD1 might be the D (6 bases). V was trimmed by 0 bases and J by 7 bases, leaving 10 bases between them. Germline loops: CDR1 SGHTA, CDR2 FQGTGA. The CDR3 is made up of 14 amino acids. The DNA of the CDR3 is TGTGCCAGCAGCTTAACGAGGACAGTGAATGAGCAGTTCTTC. Encoded protein: CASSLTRTVNEQFF.

By share of the sample, this clonotype is medium-sized. The V gene is TRBV25-1, the J gene TRBJ1-1, with 11 bases matching TRBD1. V lost 4 bases to trimming and J lost 5 bases; unmatched junction nucleotides: 15. Germline-derived CDR1 and CDR2 are MGHDK and SYGVNS. This CDR3 is 18 amino acids long. The CDR3 region is CASSAVPGQGVRWTEAFF. As DNA, the CDR3 is TGTGCCAGCAGTGCGGTACCGGGACAGGGGGTGAGATGGACTGAAGCTTTCTTT. The variable domain in full, with the rest retrieved from reference TRBV25-1 and TRBJ1-1, is EADIYQTPRYLVIGTGKKITLECSQTMGHDKMYWYQQDPGMELHLIHYSYGVNSTEKGDLSSESTVSRIRTEHFPLTLESARPSHTSQYLCASSAVPGQGVRWTEAFFGQGTRLTVV.

This clonotype is medium-sized (0.01 to 0.1%) by share. The rearrangement links TRBV6-2 or TRBV6-3 to TRBJ1-2, with TRBD1 as a possible D gene (5 bases). In germline, CDR1 is MNHEY, CDR2 SVGEGT. This CDR3 has 14 residues. Trimming removed 0 bases at V and 0 bases at J, with 5 bases between. The CDR3 reads CASSYSTANYGYTF. CDR3 DNA sequence: TGTGCCAGCAGTTACTCGACAGCTAACTATGGCTACACCTTC.

By share, this clonotype counts as medium-sized. The V call is TRBV5-4, the J call TRBJ1-2; TRBD1 agrees at 7 bases. Germline V CDR1 and CDR2: SGHNT, YYREEE (reference sequence). The CDR3 consists of 14 residues. Losses at the gene ends were 4 bases for V and 6 bases for J; bases not matched to a gene: 9. DNA of the CDR3: TGTGCCAGCAGCAGATTTCAGGGGGGTGATGGCTACACCTTC. Protein product: CASSRFQGGDGYTF.

In the case of this clonotype: Since a much larger clone is just one base distant, this may be a read error. The DNA of the CDR3 is TGTGCCACCAGCAGAAACGGCCTAGGCTACGAGCAGTACTTC. This codes for CATSRNGLGYEQYF. J is TRBJ2-7 and V is TRBV15, with D unclear. Germline CDR1 LNHNV, CDR2 YYDKDF (reference sequence). The V end lost 2 bases, the J end lost 3 bases, and 11 bases lay between the germline ends. CDR3 size: 14 residues.

This clonotype is termed medium-sized (0.01 to 0.1%). V and J are TRBV27 and TRBJ1-1; D remains unclear. This CDR3 has 16 amino acids. Deletions cut 5 bases from V and 4 bases from J, with 20 bases between. Per germline, CDR1 MNHEY and CDR2 SMNVEV (reference sequence). The CDR3 sequence: CASSTTLSSGGTEAFF. The DNA of the CDR3 is TGTGCCAGCAGTACAACTCTCTCCAGTGGAGGCACTGAAGCTTTCTTT.

This clonotype is classed as medium-sized. J is TRBJ1-5 and V is TRBV2, with D hard to call. The germline gives CDR1 SNHLY, CDR2 FYNNEI. The CDR3 contains 15 residues. The V and J ends lost 5 bases and 2 bases respectively, with 13 bases between them. CDR3 DNA: TGTGCCAGCAGTCAGGACGGCTTGGGCAATCAGCCCCAGCATTTT. Translated, it gives CASSQDGLGNQPQHF.

In this sample, this clonotype is medium-sized. The chain couples TRBV7-2 to TRBJ1-1; D remains unclear. The CDR3 has 14 residues. The germline gives CDR1 SGHTA, CDR2 FQGNSA. The V and J ends lost 7 bases and 2 bases respectively, with 14 bases between them. CDR3 sequence reads: CASTKTAANTEAFF. The CDR3, as DNA: TGTGCCAGCACCAAGACGGCGGCTAACACTGAAGCTTTCTTT.

The chain has TRBV7-2 and TRBJ1-2; D not resolved. Germline assignment: CDR1 SGHTA and CDR2 FQGNSA. V was pared by 5 bases and J by 8 bases, with 15 bases between. The CDR3 covers 13 residues. The CDR3 bases are TGTGCCAGCAGCCCAGGACTTCATTGGGGCTACACCTTC. Its translation: CASSPGLHWGYTF.

This chain joins TRBV24-1 and TRBJ2-3; a weak D match, TRBD2 (6 bases). From germline, CDR1 is KGHDR and CDR2 SFDVKD. The CDR3 contains 13 residues. The V gene lost 7 bases and the J gene lost 0 bases, with 7 bases spanning the gap. CDR3 sequence: CATRAGSTDTQYF. The CDR3 nucleotides read TGTGCCACCAGGGCGGGGAGCACAGATACGCAGTATTTT.

This clonotype was seen a handful of times. The chain carries TRBV28 and TRBJ2-1, with 9 bases that match TRBD1. The CDR3 runs 14 residues. V trimming: 5 bases; J trimming: 7 bases; junction bases outside the gene matches: 6. Germline V CDR1 and CDR2: MDHEN, SYDVKM. The CDR3 region has the DNA TGTGCCAGCAGTCAGGGGGGGACAGGGAATGAGCAGTTCTTC. Its protein product is CASSQGGTGNEQFF. The full variable domain, completed using reference TRBV28 and TRBJ2-1, is DVKVTQSSRYLVKRTGEKVFLECVQDMDHENMFWYRQDPGLGLRLIYFSYDVKMKEKGDIPEGYSVSREKKERFSLILESASTNQTSMYLCASSQGGTGNEQFFGPGTRLTVL.

This clonotype has just a few counts. This chain links TRBV12-3 or TRBV12-4 with TRBJ1-1; tentative D call: TRBD1 (5 bases). CDR3 length: 16 residues. The V end was cut by 6 bases, the J end by 0 bases, with 17 bases between. The CDR3 DNA is TGTGCCAGCAGCCGTCGAGGGGAGGGGATGAACACTGAAGCTTTCTTT. This gives the protein CASSRRGEGMNTEAFF.

Notes on this clonotype: Relative to the germline gene, one junction end is altered; a read error may explain this. The chain joins TRBV5-1 to TRBJ2-1; 8 bases are shared with TRBD1. Germline CDR1 and CDR2: SGHRS and YFSETQ. The CDR3 sequence is 15 residues long. CDR3 DNA: TGCACCAGCAGCTCAATCGGGACAGGCTTTGATGAGCAGTTCTTC. This encodes CTSSSIGTGFDEQFF.